Below are 18 T cell receptor beta chains sequenced from a single sample in a study of cytomegalovirus exposure and HLA in healthy donors. The table came from immunoSEQ multiplex PCR; TCRdb's copy has only in-frame clones and leaves some out. The sample has 100,000 to 150,000 clones, about 90% seen once. Sequencing used PBMCs. These TCRs come from a woman younger than 30 in good health and CMV-seronegative.

V usage is TRBV30 and J usage is TRBJ2-3; TRBD2 agrees at 9 bases. The V and J ends lost 0 bases and 8 bases, in that order; junction bases with no gene match: 9. Per germline, CDR1 GTSNPN and CDR2 SVGIG (reference sequence). CDR3 size: 15 residues. CDR3 protein: CAWSVPSGVLGTQYF. The CDR3 nucleotides read TGTGCCTGGAGTGTACCTAGCGGGGTTCTTGGTACGCAGTATTTT.

V is TRBV28 and J is TRBJ2-3; possible D gene TRBD1, 6 bases. Trimming shortened V by 2 bases and J by 3 bases, and 9 bases separated the two germline ends. Germline V CDR1 and CDR2: MDHEN, SYDVKM. The CDR3 is 14 residues long. The CDR3 region has the DNA TGTGCCAGCAGTTTAGGGCAGGGGACAGATACGCAGTATTTT. Translating it yields CASSLGQGTDTQYF. The entire variable domain, with the rest obtained from reference TRBV28 and TRBJ2-3, is as follows: DVKVTQSSRYLVKRTGEKVFLECVQDMDHENMFWYRQDPGLGLRLIYFSYDVKMKEKGDIPEGYSVSREKKERFSLILESASTNQTSMYLCASSLGQGTDTQYFGPGTRLTVL.

This clone is categorized as medium-sized. V gene TRBV7-6 combines with J gene TRBJ2-3, with a possible D match to TRBD2 (5 bases). The CDR3 is 13 amino acids. V lost 5 bases and J 4 bases, leaving 10 bases between the germline ends. Germline-derived CDR1 and CDR2 are SGHVS and FNYEAQ. As DNA, the CDR3 is TGTGCCAGCAGCCCAGACGGGGCAGATACGCAGTATTTT. Protein sequence: CASSPDGADTQYF.

The chain recombines TRBV9 with TRBJ1-2; perhaps TRBD1 as D (5 bases). Germline-derived CDR1 and CDR2 are SGDLS and YYNGEE. The CDR3 is 16 residues long. Trimming left V 4 bases short and J 7 bases short, with 23 bases between. CDR3 residues: CASSPLGGRGAIGYTF. CDR3 coding DNA: TGTGCCAGCAGCCCCCTTGGGGGGAGAGGGGCTATTGGCTACACCTTC.

The chain uses TRBV28 and TRBJ2-6, with a possible D match to TRBD2 (5 bases). V was pared by 6 bases and J by 0 bases, with 9 bases between. Germline V gives CDR1 MDHEN, CDR2 SYDVKM. This CDR3 is built from 15 residues. CDR3 in amino acids: CASSLAGSGANVLTF. The CDR3 DNA sequence: TGTGCCAGCAGCCTGGCGGGCTCTGGGGCCAACGTCCTGACTTTC.

The chain uses TRBV6-5 and TRBJ1-1; D uncertain. The CDR3 has 14 residues. V was clipped by 5 bases and J by 2 bases, with 12 bases between them. Germline V lookup: CDR1 MNHEY, CDR2 SVGAGI. The CDR3 region is CASSIQSYNTEAFF. The CDR3 bases are TGTGCCAGCAGTATTCAAAGCTACAACACTGAAGCTTTCTTT.

This CDR3 is CASSVSGGSLSGANVLTF. CDR3 bases: TGTGCCAGCAGCGTATCGGGGGGTTCTCTCTCTGGGGCCAACGTCCTGACTTTC. This sequence joins TRBV9 and TRBJ2-6, with 7 positions matching TRBD2. The CDR3 contains 18 residues. Germline-derived CDR1 and CDR2 are SGDLS and YYNGEE. V was clipped by 1 base and J by 0 bases; unmatched bases: 7.

The rearrangement links TRBV7-3 to TRBJ2-1, with D perhaps matching TRBD2 (6 bases). Germline-derived CDR1 and CDR2 are SGHTA and FQGTGA. V was trimmed by 5 bases and J by 4 bases, leaving 18 bases between them. The CDR3 sequence is 16 residues long. The CDR3 DNA is TGTGCCAGCAGCCACTACCCACCTAGCGAGTACAATGAGCAGTTCTTC. Protein: CASSHYPPSEYNEQFF.

V gene TRBV29-1 combines with J gene TRBJ1-1, with TRBD1 matching over 7 bases. The germline V gene has CDR1 SQVTM and CDR2 ANQGSEA. Trimming cost V 6 bases and J 4 bases; bases outside gene matches: 11. CDR3 length equals 14 residues. The CDR3 nucleotides read TGCAGCGTCCACGATGACAGGGTAGGCACTGAAGCTTTCTTT. Protein sequence: CSVHDDRVGTEAFF.

The gene calls are TRBV13 and TRBJ1-5; D gene ambiguous. CDR1 PRHDT and CDR2 FYEKMQ come from the germline V gene (reference sequence). V lost 3 bases to trimming and J lost 7 bases, with 13 bases between them. CDR3 length: 14 residues. CDR3 protein: CASSLGRGSQPQHF. The CDR3 nucleotides are TGTGCCAGCAGCTTGGGCCGGGGAAGCCAGCCCCAGCATTTT.

V gene TRBV29-1 combines with J gene TRBJ2-7, with 8 bases matching TRBD2. With V trimmed by 6 bases and J by 0 bases, 7 bases remained unmatched. The CDR3 consists of 14 residues. Germline CDR1 reads SQVTM; CDR2 reads ANQGSEA. CDR3 nucleotide sequence: TGCAGCGTCAGAGCGGGGGTAAGCTCCTACGAGCAGTACTTC. This encodes CSVRAGVSSYEQYF.

The chain links TRBV28 to TRBJ1-2; perhaps TRBD1 as D (5 bases). Germline lookup yields CDR1 MDHEN and CDR2 SYDVKM. This CDR3 is 16 amino acids long. V was clipped by 6 bases and J by 3 bases, with 20 bases between them. CDR3 nucleotide sequence: TGTGCCAGCAGCTCCGTGGGGTGGGGCGTTTACTATGGCTACACCTTC. Its protein is CASSSVGWGVYYGYTF.

The chain employs TRBV5-5 and TRBJ1-4; D call uncertain. V lost 1 base and J lost 8, with 15 bases in between. This CDR3 comprises 15 residues. CDR1 is SGHKS, CDR2 YYEKEE, per germline (reference sequence). CDR3 sequence: CASSLIPDGWEKLFF. The CDR3 region has the DNA TGTGCCAGCAGCTTGATCCCCGACGGGTGGGAAAAACTGTTTTTT.

As DNA, the CDR3 is TGTGCCAGCAGCCCTAGAGCGGGGGGCGGGGCAGATACGCAGTATTTT. It specifies CASSPRAGGGADTQYF. The V and J genes are TRBV9 and TRBJ2-3; 9 nucleotides agree with TRBD2. The CDR3 sequence is 16 residues long. Germline V gives CDR1 SGDLS, CDR2 YYNGEE. Unmatched junction bases numbered 10, after V lost 4 bases and J lost 4 bases.

This CDR3 reads CATSRDKAGNYGYTF. The CDR3 DNA is TGTGCCACCAGCAGAGATAAGGCGGGTAACTATGGCTACACCTTC. The V and J genes are TRBV15 and TRBJ1-2; D gene ambiguous. Trimming pared 0 bases from V and 1 base from J, leaving 9 bases between. The CDR3 has 15 residues. Germline CDR1 is LNHNV and CDR2 is YYDKDF (reference sequence).

The chain links TRBV28 to TRBJ1-5; 8 bases line up with TRBD1. The V gene's germline CDR1 is MDHEN and CDR2 SYDVKM. There are 14 residues in the CDR3. V lost 6 bases to trimming and J lost 9 bases; unmatched junction nucleotides: 10. CDR3 DNA: TGTGCCAGCAGGCAAGACAGGGGAGCTAGGCCCCAGCATTTT. It encodes CASRQDRGARPQHF.

CDR3 bases: TGTGCCAGCAGCTTAGGGGCGGGAGGGCCCTACGAGCAGTACTTC. Amino acid sequence: CASSLGAGGPYEQYF. The chain is built from TRBV7-9 and TRBJ2-7; 9 bases fit TRBD2. Germline V gene lookup returns CDR1 SEHNR and CDR2 FQNEAQ (reference sequence). J gave up 2 bases and V 1 base, and 3 bases lay outside the gene matches. CDR3 length equals 15 residues.

The chain has TRBV5-1 and TRBJ2-1; TRBD2 aligns across 11 bases. Per the germline V gene, CDR1 is SGHRS and CDR2 is YFSETQ. J lost 6 bases, V lost 4 bases, and 6 bases had no gene match. The CDR3 consists of 15 residues. In DNA form, the CDR3 reads TGCGCCAGCAGCCCTCTAGCGGGGGGTCCCAATGAGCAGTTCTTC. This codes for CASSPLAGGPNEQFF.